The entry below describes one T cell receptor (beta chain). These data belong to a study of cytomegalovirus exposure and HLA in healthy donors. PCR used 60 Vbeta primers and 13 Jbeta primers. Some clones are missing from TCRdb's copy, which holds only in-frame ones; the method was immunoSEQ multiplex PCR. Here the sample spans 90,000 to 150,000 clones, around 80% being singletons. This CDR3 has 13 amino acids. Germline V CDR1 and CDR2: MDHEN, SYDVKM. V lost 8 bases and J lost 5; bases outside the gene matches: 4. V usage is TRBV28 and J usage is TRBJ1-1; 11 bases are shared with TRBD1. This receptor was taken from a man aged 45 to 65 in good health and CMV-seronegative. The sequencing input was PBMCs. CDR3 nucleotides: TGTGCCAGCGGGGGACAGGGGGGGACTGAAGCTTTCTTT. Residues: CASGGQGGTEAFF.